Shown below are 15 T cell receptor beta chains from a single sample sequenced in a study of beta chain features in type 1 diabetes. All of the isolated RNA was reverse transcribed, so expressed TCRB transcripts were sequenced. Some clones are missing from TCRdb's copy, which holds only in-frame ones; the method was immunoSEQ multiplex PCR. Here the sample spans about 320,000 clones, around 15% being singletons. The sequencing sample was made of central memory CD4+ T cells from blood. These receptors originate from a man aged 25-45 years in good health.

In its sample, this clone was seen a few times. The rearrangement links TRBV5-5 to TRBJ2-1; D remains ambiguous. This CDR3 region has 15 residues. V lost 1 base and J lost 7, with 15 bases in between. Germline CDR1 is SGHKS and CDR2 is YYEKEE (reference sequence). The CDR3 bases are TGTGCCAGCAGCTTGACTTTGACAAATCTGAATGAGCAGTTCTTC. This encodes CASSLTLTNLNEQFF.

This clone turned up a few times. The rearrangement uses TRBV5-1 and TRBJ2-5; D unresolved. Germline V gene lookup returns CDR1 SGHRS and CDR2 YFSETQ. The CDR3 runs to 16 residues. Trimming stripped 0 bases from V and 2 bases from J, with 14 bases between. The CDR3 protein is CASSLAGLGTQETQYF. In nucleotides, the CDR3 is TGCGCCAGCAGCTTGGCCGGGTTGGGTACACAAGAGACCCAGTACTTC.

V gene TRBV5-6 combines with J gene TRBJ2-3; TRBD2 aligns across 13 bases. V trimming: 2 bases; J trimming: 4 bases; junction bases outside the gene matches: 4. Germline-derived CDR1 and CDR2 are SGHDT and YYEEEE. The CDR3 contains 16 residues. The CDR3 loop is CASSFRLAGGADTQYF. The CDR3 DNA reads TGTGCCAGCAGCTTCCGACTAGCGGGGGGAGCAGATACGCAGTATTTT. The full variable domain, with the rest looked up from reference TRBV5-6 and TRBJ2-3, is DAGVTQSPTHLIKTRGQQVTLRCSPKSGHDTVSWYQQALGQGPQFIFQYYEEEERQRGNFPDRFSGHQFPNYSSELNVNALLLGDSALYLCASSFRLAGGADTQYFGPGTRLTVL.

There are many counts of this clone. The V gene is TRBV29-1, the J gene TRBJ2-4; TRBD2 matches at 8 bases. V was pared by 0 bases and J by 6 bases, with 1 base of the junction left unmatched. CDR3 size: 13 residues. Germline V gene data show CDR1 as SQVTM and CDR2 as ANQGSEA. CDR3 nucleotide sequence: TGCAGCGTTGAAGACGGGGGGGTAAACATTCAGTACTTC. It encodes CSVEDGGVNIQYF.

This clone was counted a few times. V usage is TRBV5-5 and J usage is TRBJ1-5; 9 nucleotides agree with TRBD1. The CDR3 is made up of 14 amino acids. The trim removed 3 bases at V and 5 bases at J, leaving 3 bases unmatched. The V gene's germline CDR1 is SGHKS and CDR2 YYEKEE (reference sequence). DNA of the CDR3: TGTGCCAGCAGCTGGGGACAGGGTGATCAGCCCCAGCATTTT. Amino acid sequence: CASSWGQGDQPQHF.

The chain couples TRBV5-6 to TRBJ2-3, with D maybe TRBD2 (5 bases). Trimming stripped 7 bases from V and 1 base from J, with 16 bases between. The CDR3 length is 15 residues. Germline V gene data show CDR1 as SGHDT and CDR2 as YYEEEE. DNA for the CDR3: TGTGCCAGCTCCTCAAGGAGCGGACGCACAGATACGCAGTATTTT. It is translated as CASSSRSGRTDTQYF.

This clone was found a few times. This chain connects TRBV5-4 to TRBJ2-5; 7 bases map to TRBD1. The CDR3 has 13 residues. The germline gives CDR1 SGHNT, CDR2 YYREEE (reference sequence). V lost 4 bases, J lost 5 bases, and 5 bases stayed unmatched. The CDR3 DNA reads as TGTGCCAGCAGCCCGACAGGGTGGGAGACCCAGTACTTC. Translation gives CASSPTGWETQYF.

This chain links TRBV9 with TRBJ2-5, with a weak D call TRBD1 (6 bases). Deletions cut 4 bases from V and 0 bases from J, with 10 bases between. CDR3 length: 14 residues. Germline V gene lookup returns CDR1 SGDLS and CDR2 YYNGEE. The CDR3, as DNA: TGTGCCAGCAGCCTCACAGGGTACCAAGAGACCCAGTACTTC. Translation gives CASSLTGYQETQYF.

This clone was detected only a few times. The V gene is TRBV7-3, the J gene TRBJ2-1, with D hard to call. CDR1 SGHTA and CDR2 FQGTGA come from the germline V gene. The CDR3 covers 13 residues. Trimming took off 0 bases at V and 13 bases at J, with 13 bases between the two ends. The CDR3 is CASSLTVDAVQFF. In DNA form, the CDR3 reads TGTGCCAGCAGCTTAACGGTGGATGCGGTTCAGTTCTTC.

This clone was counted many times. This chain links TRBV7-6 with TRBJ2-7, with 8 nucleotides matching TRBD1. CDR3 length equals 12 residues. V lost 5 bases, J lost 7 bases, and 4 bases stayed unmatched. Germline CDR1 is SGHVS and CDR2 is FNYEAQ. The CDR3 nucleotides read TGTGCCAGCAGCACCCACAGGGGGGAGCAGTACTTC. Protein product: CASSTHRGEQYF.

Details on this clone: Other DNA sequences in the same sample also yield this CDR3. V usage is TRBV6-5 and J usage is TRBJ2-3; 9 bases line up with TRBD2. CDR3 length: 15 amino acids. Germline V gene data show CDR1 as MNHEY and CDR2 as SVGAGI. Unmatched junction bases numbered 3, after V lost 4 bases and J lost 1 base. CDR3 DNA sequence: TGTGCCAGCAGTTCGCGGGGGGGGCGCACAGATACGCAGTATTTT. Translation gives CASSSRGGRTDTQYF.

This clone was observed a handful of times. In DNA form, the CDR3 reads TGTGCCAGTAGTAACCAGGGGGCTGGGGCCAACGTCCTGACTTTC. Residues: CASSNQGAGANVLTF. The V gene is TRBV19, the J gene TRBJ2-6; 7 positions agree with TRBD1. The CDR3 is made up of 15 amino acids. Germline-derived CDR1 and CDR2 are LNHDA and SQIVND (reference sequence). V shed 4 bases, J shed 2 bases, and the junction held 2 bases outside the gene matches.

The rearrangement joins TRBV9 to TRBJ2-1; no clear D gene. Trimming took off 4 bases at V and 8 bases at J, with 13 bases between the two ends. The V gene's germline CDR1 is SGDLS and CDR2 YYNGEE. This CDR3 is built from 13 residues. The CDR3 loop reads CASSLPPLHEQFF. In DNA, the CDR3 is TGTGCCAGCAGCCTACCCCCCCTCCATGAGCAGTTCTTC. Drawing the rest from reference TRBV9 and TRBJ2-1, the complete variable domain is DSGVTQTPKHLITATGQRVTLRCSPRSGDLSVYWYQQSLDQGLQFLIQYYNGEERAKGNILERFSAQQFPDLHSELNLSSLELGDSALYFCASSLPPLHEQFFGPGTRLTVL.

The chain combines TRBV4-3 with TRBJ1-5; possibly TRBD1 for D (5 bases). The CDR3 spans 15 residues. V was pared by 2 bases and J by 7 bases, with 15 bases between. CDR1 is LGHNA and CDR2 is YSLEER in the germline V gene. The CDR3, as DNA: TGCGCCAGCAGCCAATCATTCTCGGGGGACCAGCCCCAGCATTTT. Its protein product is CASSQSFSGDQPQHF.

CDR3 nucleotide sequence: TGTGCCAGCAGTGAAACGGGCACTGCGCAAGAGACCCAGTACTTC. Translated: CASSETGTAQETQYF. The chain couples TRBV2 to TRBJ2-5, with D uncertain. The ends were cut back, 2 bases at V and 2 bases at J, with 12 bases in the middle. Per germline, CDR1 SNHLY and CDR2 FYNNEI. This CDR3 has 15 residues.